What follows is one T cell receptor beta chain and its context. Its antigen is currently unknown. Germline V gene data show CDR1 as LGHNT and CDR2 as FRNRAP. V was pared by 4 bases and J by 11 bases, with 5 bases of the junction left unmatched. The CDR3 totals 12 residues. This entry comes from a study of PD-L1 blockade in urothelial cancer. Looking at the study overall: Males with urothelial cancer arising in the bladder constituted about 85% of the roughly 30 patients.

Whole-study results and caveats: Below-median pretreatment blood TCR clonality predicted better survival.

Method: immunoSEQ multiplex PCR; TCRdb's copy keeps in-frame clones and lacks some. The sample yields roughly 42,000 clones, roughly four fifths seen once. This sequence joins TRBV12-5 and TRBJ1-1; TRBD1 matches at 9 bases. The source of this sequence is a man between 65 and 79 years old with urothelial cancer. The source material was PBMCs, sampled around atezolizumab (anti-PD-L1) treatment. CDR3 nucleotide sequence: TGTGCTAGTGGTTCCGGGACAGGGACTGCTTTCTTT. As protein: CASGSGTGTAFF.